Listed below are T cell receptor beta chains from one sample, sequenced in a study of shared clonotypes between healthy human individuals. Profiling relied on immunoSEQ multiplex PCR, and the TCRdb table lists in-frame clones only, not all of them. The sample holds roughly 1,000,000 clones; about four fifths are singletons and the top ten take 0.55% to 0.7%. The sequenced sample consisted of memory CD4+ T cells from PBMCs. The receptor source for this set is a man aged 18-30 years in good health. Some clones in this sample may be carry-over from other donors' samples. The CDR3 runs from the conserved cysteine through the conserved F or W. Fields, in order: V gene, D gene, J gene, clone size, CDR3 protein, CDR3 DNA. D genes are given only for firm matches. The size of a clone is reported for some rows only, either as once, few or many, or as a class for expanded clones.

v_gene: TRBV28; d_gene: NA; j_gene: TRBJ2-7; abundance: NA; CDR3aa: CASSLPTLFEQYF; CDR3nt: TGTGCCAGCAGTTTACCCACACTGTTCGAGCAGTACTTC
v_gene: TRBV6-5; d_gene: NA; j_gene: TRBJ2-7; abundance: NA; CDR3aa: CASTNRPIRYEQYF; CDR3nt: TGTGCCAGCACCAACCGCCCGATTCGTTACGAGCAGTACTTC
v_gene: TRBV18; d_gene: NA; j_gene: TRBJ2-7; abundance: NA; CDR3aa: CASSPGGTTGGHEQYF; CDR3nt: TGTGCCAGCTCACCGGGAGGGACAACGGGCGGCCACGAGCAGTACTTC
v_gene: TRBV30; d_gene: NA; j_gene: TRBJ1-3; abundance: NA; CDR3aa: CAWSVSNGNTIYF; CDR3nt: TGTGCCTGGAGTGTTTCCAACGGAAACACCATATATTTT
v_gene: TRBV28; d_gene: TRBD1; j_gene: TRBJ1-1; abundance: NA; CDR3aa: CASSPNRGVGTEAFF; CDR3nt: TGTGCCAGCAGTCCGAACAGGGGGGTTGGGACTGAAGCTTTCTTT
v_gene: TRBV5-6; d_gene: NA; j_gene: TRBJ2-7; abundance: NA; CDR3aa: CASSLVSGVLSYEQYF; CDR3nt: TGTGCCAGCAGCTTGGTTTCCGGCGTTCTCTCCTACGAGCAGTACTTC
v_gene: TRBV11-3; d_gene: NA; j_gene: TRBJ2-7; abundance: NA; CDR3aa: CASSLVSWTTYEQYF; CDR3nt: TGTGCCAGCAGCTTAGTGTCCTGGACAACGTACGAGCAGTACTTC
v_gene: TRBV7-9; d_gene: TRBD2; j_gene: TRBJ2-1; abundance: NA; CDR3aa: CASRRTSGGHNEQFF; CDR3nt: TGTGCCAGCAGACGGACTAGCGGGGGTCACAATGAGCAGTTCTTC
v_gene: TRBV6-5; d_gene: TRBD1; j_gene: TRBJ1-4; abundance: NA; CDR3aa: CASSRQGVRNEKLFF; CDR3nt: TGTGCCAGCAGCAGACAGGGGGTGAGGAATGAAAAACTGTTTTTT
v_gene: TRBV2; d_gene: NA; j_gene: TRBJ1-1; abundance: NA; CDR3aa: CASTLGRETTEAFF; CDR3nt: TGTGCCAGCACCCTAGGCAGGGAAACCACTGAAGCTTTCTTT
v_gene: TRBV7-9; d_gene: NA; j_gene: TRBJ2-5; abundance: NA; CDR3aa: CASSLGGGVSQETQYF; CDR3nt: TGTGCCAGCAGCTTAGGAGGGGGGGTATCTCAAGAGACCCAGTACTTC
v_gene: TRBV13; d_gene: NA; j_gene: TRBJ2-1; abundance: once; CDR3aa: CASSFSSEQFF; CDR3nt: TGTGCCAGCAGCTTTTCCAGTGAGCAGTTCTTC
v_gene: TRBV11-2; d_gene: NA; j_gene: TRBJ2-3; abundance: few; CDR3aa: CASSLAGETDTQYF; CDR3nt: TGTGCCAGCAGCTTAGCGGGAGAGACAGATACGCAGTATTTT
v_gene: TRBV5-3; d_gene: TRBD1; j_gene: TRBJ2-3; abundance: NA; CDR3aa: CARSGTGQGVPDTQYF; CDR3nt: TGTGCCAGAAGCGGGACGGGACAGGGGGTTCCTGATACGCAGTATTTT
v_gene: TRBV10-3; d_gene: TRBD2; j_gene: TRBJ2-5; abundance: NA; CDR3aa: CAARGTSGKQETQYF; CDR3nt: TGTGCCGCAAGAGGGACTAGCGGGAAGCAAGAGACCCAGTACTTC
v_gene: TRBV4-2; d_gene: NA; j_gene: TRBJ1-2; abundance: NA; CDR3aa: CASSRPTPYGYTF; CDR3nt: TGTGCCAGCAGCCGGCCAACGCCATATGGCTACACCTTC
v_gene: TRBV2; d_gene: NA; j_gene: TRBJ1-2; abundance: NA; CDR3aa: CASIAPAGGYTF; CDR3nt: TGTGCCAGCATAGCCCCGGCCGGCGGCTACACCTTC
v_gene: TRBV5-1; d_gene: TRBD2; j_gene: TRBJ2-3; abundance: NA; CDR3aa: CASSLGPGTSGALDTQYF; CDR3nt: TGCGCCAGCAGCTTGGGCCCAGGGACTAGCGGGGCCTTGGATACGCAGTATTTT
v_gene: TRBV28; d_gene: NA; j_gene: TRBJ1-1; abundance: NA; CDR3aa: CASRAVREIVRNTEAFF; CDR3nt: TGTGCCAGCAGAGCCGTTAGGGAAATAGTAAGGAACACTGAAGCTTTCTTT
v_gene: TRBV11-2; d_gene: NA; j_gene: TRBJ1-5; abundance: NA; CDR3aa: CASSLDGGAVNQPQHF; CDR3nt: TGTGCCAGCAGCTTAGACGGGGGGGCGGTGAATCAGCCCCAGCATTTT
v_gene: TRBV18; d_gene: TRBD1; j_gene: TRBJ1-5; abundance: few; CDR3aa: CASSPDRGNQPQHF; CDR3nt: TGTGCCAGCTCACCTGACAGGGGGAATCAGCCCCAGCATTTT
v_gene: TRBV7-6; d_gene: NA; j_gene: TRBJ2-1; abundance: NA; CDR3aa: CASSSAQYNEQFF; CDR3nt: TGTGCCAGCAGCTCAGCCCAGTACAATGAGCAGTTCTTC
v_gene: TRBV6-5; d_gene: NA; j_gene: TRBJ1-1; abundance: NA; CDR3aa: CASVQQGYTEAFF; CDR3nt: TGTGCCAGCGTTCAACAGGGTTACACTGAAGCTTTCTTT
v_gene: TRBV30; d_gene: TRBD1; j_gene: TRBJ2-3; abundance: NA; CDR3aa: CAWRAGTGLTDTQYF; CDR3nt: TGTGCCTGGAGAGCCGGGACAGGGCTAACAGATACGCAGTATTTT
v_gene: TRBV9; d_gene: NA; j_gene: TRBJ1-2; abundance: many; CDR3aa: CASSVDREFFGYTF; CDR3nt: TGTGCCAGCAGCGTAGACAGGGAGTTTTTTGGCTACACCTTC
v_gene: TRBV18; d_gene: NA; j_gene: TRBJ2-3; abundance: NA; CDR3aa: CASSRAGLTDTQYF; CDR3nt: TGTGCCAGCTCACGGGCAGGACTCACAGATACGCAGTATTTT
v_gene: TRBV25-1; d_gene: NA; j_gene: TRBJ2-5; abundance: once; CDR3aa: CASSDGLARVETQYF; CDR3nt: TGTGCCAGCAGTGATGGGCTAGCCAGGGTAGAGACCCAGTACTTC
v_gene: TRBV19; d_gene: TRBD1; j_gene: TRBJ1-2; abundance: NA; CDR3aa: CASDGQGGYTF; CDR3nt: TGTGCCAGCGACGGACAGGGAGGCTACACCTTC
v_gene: TRBV7-2; d_gene: NA; j_gene: TRBJ1-2; abundance: NA; CDR3aa: CASSSASNYGYTF; CDR3nt: TGTGCCAGCAGCTCAGCCTCTAACTATGGCTACACCTTC
v_gene: TRBV6-5; d_gene: NA; j_gene: TRBJ2-7; abundance: NA; CDR3aa: CASSPGSLPYEQYF; CDR3nt: TGTGCCAGCAGTCCAGGGTCCCTCCCCTACGAGCAGTACTTC